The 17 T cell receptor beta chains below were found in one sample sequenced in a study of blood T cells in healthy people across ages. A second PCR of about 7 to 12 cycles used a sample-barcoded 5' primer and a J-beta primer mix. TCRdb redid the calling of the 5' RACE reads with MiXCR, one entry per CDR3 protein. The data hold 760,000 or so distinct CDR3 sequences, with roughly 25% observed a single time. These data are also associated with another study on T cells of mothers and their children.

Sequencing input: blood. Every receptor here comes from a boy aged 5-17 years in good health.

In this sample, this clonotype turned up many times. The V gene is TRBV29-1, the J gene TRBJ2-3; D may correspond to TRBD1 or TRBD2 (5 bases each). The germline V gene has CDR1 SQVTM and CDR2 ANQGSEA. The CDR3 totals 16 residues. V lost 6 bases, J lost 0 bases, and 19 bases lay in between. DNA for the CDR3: TGCAGCGTAAGAGGGGAGACCCTCACTAGCACAGATACGCAGTATTTT. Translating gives CSVRGETLTSTDTQYF.

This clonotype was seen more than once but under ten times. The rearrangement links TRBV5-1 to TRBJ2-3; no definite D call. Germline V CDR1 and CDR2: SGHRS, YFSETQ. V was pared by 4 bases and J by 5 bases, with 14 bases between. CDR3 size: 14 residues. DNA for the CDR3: TGCGCCAGCAGCCCTCAGCCGGCCGAAGATACGCAGTATTTT. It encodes CASSPQPAEDTQYF.

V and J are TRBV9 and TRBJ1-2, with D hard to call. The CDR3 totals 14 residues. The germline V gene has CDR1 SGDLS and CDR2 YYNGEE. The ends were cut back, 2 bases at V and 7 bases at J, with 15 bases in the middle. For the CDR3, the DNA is TGTGCCAGCAGCGTCGTTCCAAGATTAAGTGGCTACACCTTC. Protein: CASSVVPRLSGYTF.

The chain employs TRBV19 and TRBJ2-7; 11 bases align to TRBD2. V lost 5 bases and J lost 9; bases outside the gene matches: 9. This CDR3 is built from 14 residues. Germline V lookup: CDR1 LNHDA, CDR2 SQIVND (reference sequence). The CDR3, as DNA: TGTGCCAGTAGTCCATTAGCGGGAGGGGACGGGCAGTACTTC. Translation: CASSPLAGGDGQYF.

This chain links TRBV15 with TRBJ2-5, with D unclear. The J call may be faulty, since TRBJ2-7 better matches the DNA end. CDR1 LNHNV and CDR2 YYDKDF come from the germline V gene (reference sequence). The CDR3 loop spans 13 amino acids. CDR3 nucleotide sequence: TGTGCCACCAGCAGAGCCTCTCCATCCGAGCAGTACTTC. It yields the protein CATSRASPSEQYF.

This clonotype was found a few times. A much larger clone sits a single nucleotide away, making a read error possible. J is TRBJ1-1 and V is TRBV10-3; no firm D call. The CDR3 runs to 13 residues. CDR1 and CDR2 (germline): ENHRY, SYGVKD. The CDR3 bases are TGTGCCACCAGTGAGTCCCAACGCACTGAAGCTTTCTTT. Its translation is CATSESQRTEAFF.

CDR3 bases: TGCAGCATGGAGACAGCTACCTACGAGCAGTACTTC. As protein: CSMETATYEQYF. The V call is TRBV29-1, the J call TRBJ2-7, with D maybe TRBD1 (5 bases). CDR3 length: 12 residues. Germline V gene lookup returns CDR1 SQVTM and CDR2 ANQGSEA. Trimming left V 8 bases short and J 2 bases short, with 13 bases between.

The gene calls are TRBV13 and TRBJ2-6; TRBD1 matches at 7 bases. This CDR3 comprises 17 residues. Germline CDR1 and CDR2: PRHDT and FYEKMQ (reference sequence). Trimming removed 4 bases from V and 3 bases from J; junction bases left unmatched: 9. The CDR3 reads CASSSLRQGVGANVLTF. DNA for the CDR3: TGTGCCAGCAGCTCGTTACGGCAGGGGGTTGGGGCCAACGTCCTGACTTTC.

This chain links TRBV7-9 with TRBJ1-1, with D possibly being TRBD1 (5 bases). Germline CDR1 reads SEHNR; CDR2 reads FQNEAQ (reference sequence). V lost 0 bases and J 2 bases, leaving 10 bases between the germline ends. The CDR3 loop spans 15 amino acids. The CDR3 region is CASSLAGRKNTEAFF. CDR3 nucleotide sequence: TGTGCCAGCAGCTTAGCGGGACGGAAAAACACTGAAGCTTTCTTT.

The CDR3 loop is CASSLPRSGDTQYF. Here the CDR3 DNA reads TGCGCCAGCAGCTTACCTCGCTCCGGAGATACGCAGTATTTT. The V call is TRBV5-1, the J call TRBJ2-3; D call uncertain. Per the germline V gene, CDR1 is SGHRS and CDR2 is YFSETQ. Trimming removed 2 bases at V and 5 bases at J, with 12 bases between. This CDR3 is built from 14 residues.

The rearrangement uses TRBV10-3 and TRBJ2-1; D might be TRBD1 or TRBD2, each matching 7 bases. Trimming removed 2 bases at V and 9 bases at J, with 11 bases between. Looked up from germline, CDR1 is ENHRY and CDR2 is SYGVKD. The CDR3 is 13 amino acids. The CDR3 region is CAISETGEGEQFF. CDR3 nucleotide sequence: TGTGCCATCAGTGAGACAGGGGAGGGTGAGCAGTTCTTC.

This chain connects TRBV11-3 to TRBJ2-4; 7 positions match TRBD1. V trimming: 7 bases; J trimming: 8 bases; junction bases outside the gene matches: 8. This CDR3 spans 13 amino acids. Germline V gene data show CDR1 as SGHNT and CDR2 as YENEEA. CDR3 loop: CASTRTGDDIQYF. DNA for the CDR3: TGTGCCAGCACCCGGACAGGTGATGACATTCAGTACTTC.

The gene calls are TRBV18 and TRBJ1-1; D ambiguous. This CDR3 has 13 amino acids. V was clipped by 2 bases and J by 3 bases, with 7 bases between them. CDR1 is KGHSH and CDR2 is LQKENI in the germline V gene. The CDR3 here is CASSPKGDTEAFF. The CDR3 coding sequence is TGTGCCAGCTCACCAAAGGGAGACACTGAAGCTTTCTTT.

The CDR3 DNA reads TGTGCCAGCAGCAAAGACCCCTCTGCTGAGGGAGGCCAAGAGACCCAGTACTTC. Its protein product is CASSKDPSAEGGQETQYF. V usage is TRBV21-1 and J usage is TRBJ2-5; TRBD2 was called by the table and not checked on the DNA. TRBV21-1 is a pseudogene locus. The length of the CDR3 is 18 residues.

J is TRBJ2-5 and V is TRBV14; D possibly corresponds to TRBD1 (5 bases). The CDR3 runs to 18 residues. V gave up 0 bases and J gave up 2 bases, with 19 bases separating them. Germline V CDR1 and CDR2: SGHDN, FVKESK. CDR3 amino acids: CASSQEIIQARKQETQYF. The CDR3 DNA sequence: TGTGCCAGCAGCCAAGAAATCATACAGGCTCGAAAACAAGAGACCCAGTACTTC. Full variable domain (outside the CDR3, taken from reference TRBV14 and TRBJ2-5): EAGVTQFPSHSVIEKGQTVTLRCDPISGHDNLYWYRRVMGKEIKFLLHFVKESKQDESGMPNNRFLAERTGGTYSTLKVQPAELEDSGVYFCASSQEIIQARKQETQYFGPGTRLLVL.

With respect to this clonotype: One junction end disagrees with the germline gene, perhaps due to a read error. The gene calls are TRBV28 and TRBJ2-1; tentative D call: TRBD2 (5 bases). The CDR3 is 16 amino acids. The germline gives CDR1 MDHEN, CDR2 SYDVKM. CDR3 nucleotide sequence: TGTGCCAGCAGTTCCCCCAGCGGAGGAGATTACAATAAGCAGTTCTTC. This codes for CASSSPSGGDYNKQFF.

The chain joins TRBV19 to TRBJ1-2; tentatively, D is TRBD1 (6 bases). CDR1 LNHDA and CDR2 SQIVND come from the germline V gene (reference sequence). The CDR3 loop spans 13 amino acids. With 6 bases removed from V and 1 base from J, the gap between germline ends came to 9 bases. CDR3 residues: CASRIQGNYGYTF. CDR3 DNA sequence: TGTGCCAGTAGGATACAGGGTAACTATGGCTACACCTTC.